This T cell receptor beta chain was documented in a study of shared clonotypes between healthy human individuals. Overall study findings and caveats: Shared clonotypes across all four donors exceeded non-shared ones in generation probability. In the sorted subsets, rarefaction showed sequencing was incomplete despite large depth. The small donor group covered limited genetic and exposure diversity.

Details on this clone: The antigen remains unidentified.

Clones were read by immunoSEQ multiplex PCR, and TCRdb kept only the in-frame ones, dropping some. This sample has nearly 2 million clones, with roughly 95% found just once. CD8 cells regarded as naive lacked CD45RO, were positively chosen for CCR7, and omitted terminally differentiated effector memory CD45RA+ cells. V was clipped by 5 bases and J by 1 base, with 9 bases between them. The germline CDR1 and CDR2 sequences are MNHNS and SASEGT. The CDR3 loop spans 14 amino acids. The specimen sequenced was naive CD8+ T cells sorted from blood. This sequence was found in a man aged 18 to 35 in good health. The J gene is TRBJ2-1, the V gene TRBV6-1; perhaps TRBD1 as D (6 bases). The DNA of the CDR3 is TGTGCCAGCAGTAACAGGGTATCCTACAATGAGCAGTTCTTC. Translating it yields CASSNRVSYNEQFF.